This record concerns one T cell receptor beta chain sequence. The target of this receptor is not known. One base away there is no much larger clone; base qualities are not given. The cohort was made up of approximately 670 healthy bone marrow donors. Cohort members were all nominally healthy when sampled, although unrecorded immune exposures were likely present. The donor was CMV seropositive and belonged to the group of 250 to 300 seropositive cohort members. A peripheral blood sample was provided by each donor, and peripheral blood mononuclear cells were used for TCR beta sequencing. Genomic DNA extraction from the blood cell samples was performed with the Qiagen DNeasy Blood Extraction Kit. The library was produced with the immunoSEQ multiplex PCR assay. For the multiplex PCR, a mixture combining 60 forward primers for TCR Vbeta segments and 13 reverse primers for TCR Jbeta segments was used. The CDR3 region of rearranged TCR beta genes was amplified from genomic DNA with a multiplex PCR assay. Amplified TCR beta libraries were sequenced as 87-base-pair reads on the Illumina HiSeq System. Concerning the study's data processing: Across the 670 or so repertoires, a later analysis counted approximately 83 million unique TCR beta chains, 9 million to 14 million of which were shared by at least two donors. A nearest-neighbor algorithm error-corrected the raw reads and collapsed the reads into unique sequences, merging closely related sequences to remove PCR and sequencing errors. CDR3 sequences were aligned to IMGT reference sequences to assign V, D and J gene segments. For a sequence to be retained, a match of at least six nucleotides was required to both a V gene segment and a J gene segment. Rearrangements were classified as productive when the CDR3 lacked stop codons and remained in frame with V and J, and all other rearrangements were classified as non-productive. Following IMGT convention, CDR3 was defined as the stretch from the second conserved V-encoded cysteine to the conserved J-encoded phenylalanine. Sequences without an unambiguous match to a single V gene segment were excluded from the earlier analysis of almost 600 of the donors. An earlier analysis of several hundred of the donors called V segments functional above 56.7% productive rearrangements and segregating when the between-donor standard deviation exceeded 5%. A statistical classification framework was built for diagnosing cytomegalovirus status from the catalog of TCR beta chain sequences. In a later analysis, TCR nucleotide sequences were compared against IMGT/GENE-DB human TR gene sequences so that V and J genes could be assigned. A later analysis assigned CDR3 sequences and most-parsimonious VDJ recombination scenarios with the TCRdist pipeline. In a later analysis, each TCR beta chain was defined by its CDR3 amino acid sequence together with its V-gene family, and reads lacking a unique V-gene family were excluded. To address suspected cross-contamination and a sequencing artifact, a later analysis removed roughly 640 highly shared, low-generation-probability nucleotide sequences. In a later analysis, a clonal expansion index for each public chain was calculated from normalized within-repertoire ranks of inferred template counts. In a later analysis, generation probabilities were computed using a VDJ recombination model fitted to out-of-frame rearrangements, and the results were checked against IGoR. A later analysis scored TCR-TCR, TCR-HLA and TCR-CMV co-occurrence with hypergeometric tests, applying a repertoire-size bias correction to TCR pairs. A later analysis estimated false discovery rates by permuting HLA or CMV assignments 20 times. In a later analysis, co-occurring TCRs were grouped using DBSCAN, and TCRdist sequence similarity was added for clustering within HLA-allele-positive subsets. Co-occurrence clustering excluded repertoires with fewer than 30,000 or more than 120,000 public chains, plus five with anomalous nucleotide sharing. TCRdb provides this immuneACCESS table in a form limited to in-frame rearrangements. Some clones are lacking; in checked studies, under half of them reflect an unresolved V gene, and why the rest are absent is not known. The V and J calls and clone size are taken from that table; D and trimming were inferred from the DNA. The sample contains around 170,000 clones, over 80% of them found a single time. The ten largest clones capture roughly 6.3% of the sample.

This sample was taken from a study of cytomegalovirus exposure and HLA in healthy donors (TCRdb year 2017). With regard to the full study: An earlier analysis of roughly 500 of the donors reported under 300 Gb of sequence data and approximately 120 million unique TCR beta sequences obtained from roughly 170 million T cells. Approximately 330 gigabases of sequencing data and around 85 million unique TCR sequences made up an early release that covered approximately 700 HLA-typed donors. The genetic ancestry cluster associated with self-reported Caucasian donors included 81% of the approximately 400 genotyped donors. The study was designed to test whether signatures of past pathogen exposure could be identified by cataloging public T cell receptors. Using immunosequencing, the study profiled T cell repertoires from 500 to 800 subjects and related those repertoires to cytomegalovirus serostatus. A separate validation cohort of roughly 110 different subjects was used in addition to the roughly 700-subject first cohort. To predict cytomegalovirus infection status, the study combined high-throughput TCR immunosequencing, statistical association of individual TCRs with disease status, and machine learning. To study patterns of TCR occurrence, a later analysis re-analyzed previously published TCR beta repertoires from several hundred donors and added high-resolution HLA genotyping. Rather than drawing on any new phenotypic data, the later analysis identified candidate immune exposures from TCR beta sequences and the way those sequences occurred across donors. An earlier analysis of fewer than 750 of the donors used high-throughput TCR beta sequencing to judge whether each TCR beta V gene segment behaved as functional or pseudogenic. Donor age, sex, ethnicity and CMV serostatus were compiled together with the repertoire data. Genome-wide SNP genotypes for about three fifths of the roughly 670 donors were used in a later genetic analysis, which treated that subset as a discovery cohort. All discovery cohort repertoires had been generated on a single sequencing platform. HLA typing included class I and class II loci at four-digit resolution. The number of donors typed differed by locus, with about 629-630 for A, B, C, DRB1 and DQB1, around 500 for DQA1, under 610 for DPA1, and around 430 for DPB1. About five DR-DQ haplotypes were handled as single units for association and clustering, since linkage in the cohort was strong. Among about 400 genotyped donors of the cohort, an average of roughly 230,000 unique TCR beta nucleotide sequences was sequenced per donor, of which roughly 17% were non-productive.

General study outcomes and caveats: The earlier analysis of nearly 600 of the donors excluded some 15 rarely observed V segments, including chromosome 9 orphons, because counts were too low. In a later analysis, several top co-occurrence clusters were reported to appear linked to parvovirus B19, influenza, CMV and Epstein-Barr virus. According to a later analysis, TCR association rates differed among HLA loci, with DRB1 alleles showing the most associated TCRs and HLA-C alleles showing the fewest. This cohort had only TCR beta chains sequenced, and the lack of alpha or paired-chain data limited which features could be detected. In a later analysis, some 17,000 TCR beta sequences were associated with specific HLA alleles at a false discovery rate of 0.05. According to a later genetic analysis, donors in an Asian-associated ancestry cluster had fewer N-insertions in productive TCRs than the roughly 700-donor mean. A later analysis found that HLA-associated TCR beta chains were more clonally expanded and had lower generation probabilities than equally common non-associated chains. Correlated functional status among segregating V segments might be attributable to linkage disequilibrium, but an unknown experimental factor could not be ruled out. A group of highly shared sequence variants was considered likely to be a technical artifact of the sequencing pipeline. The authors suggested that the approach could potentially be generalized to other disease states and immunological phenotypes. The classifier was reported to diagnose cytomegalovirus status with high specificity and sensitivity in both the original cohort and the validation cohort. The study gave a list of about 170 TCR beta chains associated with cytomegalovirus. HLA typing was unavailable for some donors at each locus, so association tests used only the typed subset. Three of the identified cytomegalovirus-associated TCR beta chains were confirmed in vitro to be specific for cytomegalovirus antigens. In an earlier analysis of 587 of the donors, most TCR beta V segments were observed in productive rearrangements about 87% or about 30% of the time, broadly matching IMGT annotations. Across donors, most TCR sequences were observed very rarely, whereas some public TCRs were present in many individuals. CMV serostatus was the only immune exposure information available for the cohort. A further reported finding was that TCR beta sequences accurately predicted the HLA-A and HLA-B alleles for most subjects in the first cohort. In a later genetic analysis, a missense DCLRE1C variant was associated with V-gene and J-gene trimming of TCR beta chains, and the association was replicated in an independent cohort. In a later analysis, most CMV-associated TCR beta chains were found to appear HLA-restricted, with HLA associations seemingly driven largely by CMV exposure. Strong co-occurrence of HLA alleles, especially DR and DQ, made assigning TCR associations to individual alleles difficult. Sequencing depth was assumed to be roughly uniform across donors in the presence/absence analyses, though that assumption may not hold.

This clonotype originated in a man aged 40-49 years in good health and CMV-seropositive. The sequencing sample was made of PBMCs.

The nucleotides are TGTGCCAGCAGCTCCCAGCCAGGAGAGACCCAGTACTTC. This yields the protein CASSSQPGETQYF. The chain couples TRBV9 to TRBJ2-5, with no reliable assignment of the D segment. CDR1 and CDR2 are drawn from the germline V gene: SGDLS, YYNGEE. The CDR3 runs 13 amino acids, cysteine and phenylalanine included. The DNA shown is the 39-base CDR3, in frame from base 1. V lost 4 bases and J lost 4 bases; the stretch between them is 11 bases long.